The clone carrying this T cell receptor (beta chain) was seen only once. No antigen is known for it. This record belongs to a study of blood T cells in healthy people across ages. Points from the study as a whole: With age, beta diversity per million T cells declined roughly linearly, significantly by about 37. Researchers judged that diversity estimates from one million T cells fell short of true values. The study lacked donor CMV status, which possibly confounded expanded clonotype changes.

The second PCR ran about 6 to 12 cycles with a sample-barcoded 5' primer and J-beta primers. A single record per CDR3 protein comes from TCRdb applying MiXCR to the 5' RACE reads. This table holds almost 1 million distinct CDR3 sequences, approximately 50% found once. V dropped 5 bases and J dropped 2 bases, with 18 bases sitting between them. The CDR3 contains 16 residues. Germline CDR1 is SEHNR and CDR2 is FQNEAQ (reference sequence). The specimen sequenced was blood. This TCR came from a woman aged 55-75 years in good health. The chain links TRBV7-9 to TRBJ1-2; D possibly corresponds to TRBD1 (5 bases). The CDR3 coding sequence is TGTGCCAGCAGCCCCCCTTCCGGGAAGGGGAACTATGGCTACACCTTC. This translates into CASSPPSGKGNYGYTF. The variable domain in full, with the rest retrieved from reference TRBV7-9 and TRBJ1-2, is DTGVSQNPRHKITKRGQNVTFRCDPISEHNRLYWYRQTLGQGPEFLTYFQNEAQLEKSRLLSDRFSAERPKGSFSTLEIQRTEQGDSAMYLCASSPPSGKGNYGYTFGSGTRLTVV.